The text below deals with one T cell receptor (beta chain). Its matching antigen is unknown. Here immunoSEQ multiplex PCR was the method, and the copy in TCRdb shows in-frame clones only, minus some. The data show tens of thousands of clones, roughly 86% seen once. The data belong to a study of T cells after posttransplantation cyclophosphamide. Study-wide points: After PTCy, TRB diversity resembled that of CNI/methotrexate controls. Skin or GI-infiltrating T cells shared few TRB sequences with blood. Later post-transplant blood repertoires were often dominated by donor CD8+ memory clones.

This CDR3 region has 14 residues. Germline CDR1 MNHNY, CDR2 SVGAGI (reference sequence). The V and J ends lost 4 bases and 5 bases, in that order; junction bases with no gene match: 5. This clonotype was obtained from a young man with a blood cancer, CMV-positive, and with a related stem cell donor. The chain couples TRBV6-6 to TRBJ1-5; TRBD1 matches 7 bases. The sequenced sample was PBMCs. The CDR3 bases are TGTGCCAGCAGTTTTACAACAGGGGATCAGCCCCAGCATTTT. It is translated as CASSFTTGDQPQHF.